The 18 T cell receptor beta chains reported below all come from one sample, sequenced in a study of CD8+CD57+ T cells in acquired aplastic anemia. Profiling of TCR beta VDJ combinations and CDR3 sequences used genomic DNA as template. Each CDR3 protein gets one entry after TCRdb re-called the reads with MiXCR. The sample lists more than 150,000 distinct CDR3 sequences; approximately 49% were seen once. The sequencing sample was made of sorted CD4+, CD8+, or CD8+CD57+ T cells (not recorded which) from PBMCs. Receptors were obtained from a human donor in good health.

This clonotype was seen only a few times. The genes are TRBV19 and TRBJ1-1; TRBD1 might be the D (6 bases). There are 12 residues in the CDR3. Germline V gene sequence: CDR1 LNHDA, CDR2 SQIVND (reference sequence). Trimming stripped 7 bases from V and 12 bases from J, with 18 bases between. CDR3 region: CASTNREGRTFF. The CDR3 DNA follows: TGTGCCAGTACCAACAGGGAGGGTAGAACTTTCTTT. The full variable domain, its missing parts supplied by reference TRBV19 and TRBJ1-1, is DGGITQSPKYLFRKEGQNVTLSCEQNLNHDAMYWYRQDPGQGLRLIYYSQIVNDFQKGDIAEGYSVSREKKESFPLTVTSAQKNPTAFYLCASTNREGRTFFGQGTRLTVV.

This clonotype was seen ten or more times. V usage is TRBV20-1 and J usage is TRBJ2-3; D is possibly TRBD2 (5 bases). Germline lookup yields CDR1 DFQATT and CDR2 SNEGSKA (reference sequence). Trimming stripped 1 base from V and 0 bases from J, with 11 bases between. This CDR3 is 15 amino acids long. The CDR3 coding sequence is TGCAGTGCTAGAGGACTCCGGGATAGCACAGATACGCAGTATTTT. It codes for CSARGLRDSTDTQYF.

The J gene is TRBJ2-5, the V gene TRBV20-1, with 8 nucleotides matching TRBD1. Trimming at V came to 2 bases and at J to 1 base, leaving 12 bases not matched to a gene. The V gene's germline CDR1 is DFQATT and CDR2 SNEGSKA (reference sequence). The CDR3 is 17 residues long. The CDR3 DNA sequence: TGCAGTGCTAGACGGCAGGGGGCGCGATCGGTCCAAGAGACCCAGTACTTC. This sequence encodes CSARRQGARSVQETQYF.

This clonotype has a count of ten or more. This chain uses TRBV20-1 with TRBJ2-7; unclear D gene. This CDR3 comprises 13 residues. V dropped 5 bases and J dropped 3 bases, with 14 bases sitting between them. The V gene's germline CDR1 is DFQATT and CDR2 SNEGSKA (reference sequence). The CDR3 region has the DNA TGCAGTGCTTCCAACCCAGTTGGCTACGAGCAGTACTTC. It is translated as CSASNPVGYEQYF.

This clonotype has a count of ten or more. The chain employs TRBV19 and TRBJ2-4; 10 bases fit TRBD1. CDR3 length equals 15 residues. Unmatched junction bases numbered 8, after V lost 5 bases and J lost 7 bases. Germline V CDR1 and CDR2: LNHDA, SQIVND (reference sequence). The CDR3, as DNA: TGTGCCAGTAGTCCCCTGACAGGGGGCATGAACATTCAGTACTTC. Its protein product is CASSPLTGGMNIQYF. The entire variable domain, with the rest obtained from reference TRBV19 and TRBJ2-4, is as follows: DGGITQSPKYLFRKEGQNVTLSCEQNLNHDAMYWYRQDPGQGLRLIYYSQIVNDFQKGDIAEGYSVSREKKESFPLTVTSAQKNPTAFYLCASSPLTGGMNIQYFGAGTRLSVL.

The rearrangement uses TRBV10-3 and TRBJ2-5; TRBD1 might be the D (6 bases). V shed 4 bases and J shed 5 bases, with 14 bases lying between them. Per germline, CDR1 ENHRY and CDR2 SYGVKD. The CDR3 runs 14 residues. The CDR3 DNA is TGTGCCATCAGTGCGAGTAGGCAGGGGGAGACCCAGTACTTC. It is translated as CAISASRQGETQYF.

CDR3 sequence reads: CSLNSMGSYEQYF. The CDR3 bases are TGCAGCCTCAACTCTATGGGGTCCTACGAGCAGTACTTC. The chain links TRBV20-1 to TRBJ2-5; D is unclear. Near its end, the DNA agrees better with TRBJ2-7, so the J call may be wrong. CDR1 is DFQATT, CDR2 SNEGSKA, per germline (reference sequence). There are 13 residues in the CDR3.

The chain couples TRBV10-3 to TRBJ2-5, with 10 bases fitting TRBD1. The CDR3 contains 16 residues. Unmatched junction bases numbered 9, after V lost 5 bases and J lost 3 bases. Per germline, CDR1 ENHRY and CDR2 SYGVKD. The CDR3 loop is CAISNLDRGHEETQYF. The CDR3 DNA follows: TGTGCCATCAGTAACTTAGACAGGGGGCACGAAGAGACCCAGTACTTC.

The chain has TRBV7-2 and TRBJ1-6; no definite D call. This CDR3 has 15 amino acids. CDR1 is SGHTA, CDR2 FQGNSA, per germline. V was clipped by 6 bases and J by 10 bases, with 19 bases between them. CDR3 nucleotides: TGTGCCAGCAGGTCAGCCCAGGAGGGAAGATCACCCCTCCACTTT. Translated, it gives CASRSAQEGRSPLHF.

This clonotype was counted only a few times. This chain connects TRBV24-1 to TRBJ2-1; weak D call: TRBD1 (6 bases). Trimming pared 11 bases from V and 8 bases from J, leaving 21 bases between. Germline V gene data show CDR1 as KGHDR and CDR2 as SFDVKD. This CDR3 region has 14 residues. CDR3 DNA sequence: TGTGCCAGCAGCATCTCACAGGGTTACGATGAGCAGTTCTTC. Translating gives CASSISQGYDEQFF.

This clonotype was seen only once. The chain combines TRBV7-8 with TRBJ1-5; the D is unclear. The germline V gene has CDR1 SGHVS and CDR2 FQNEAQ. The CDR3 has 13 amino acids. Trimming took off 2 bases at V and 5 bases at J, with 7 bases between the two ends. CDR3 nucleotides: TGTGCCAGCAGCTTACTACAGCATCAGCCCCAGCATTTT. It translates to CASSLLQHQPQHF.

The sample holds many counts of this clonotype. The chain recombines TRBV2 with TRBJ1-1, with 7 bases that match TRBD1. The germline CDR1 and CDR2 sequences are SNHLY and FYNNEI. The CDR3 has 15 amino acids. Trimming removed 11 bases from V and 1 base from J; junction bases left unmatched: 13. The CDR3 loop is CASEGGAQRNTEAFF. For the CDR3, the DNA is TGTGCCTCCGAAGGGGGCGCTCAACGGAACACTGAAGCTTTCTTT.

The chain joins TRBV20-1 to TRBJ2-7, with TRBD1 matching over 8 bases. After removal of 6 bases from V and 6 bases from J, the junction contained 7 bases not matched to a gene. Germline V CDR1 and CDR2: DFQATT, SNEGSKA (reference sequence). The CDR3 spans 12 residues. The CDR3 region has the DNA TGCAGTGCCACGGACAGGGACGCCGAGCAGTACTTC. It yields the protein CSATDRDAEQYF.

Many counts were recorded for this clonotype. V usage is TRBV5-1 and J usage is TRBJ1-2; TRBD1 matches at 7 bases. Germline loops: CDR1 SGHRS, CDR2 YFSETQ. The CDR3 totals 13 residues. J was trimmed by 2 bases and V by 3 bases; bases with no gene match: 1. The CDR3, as DNA: TGCGCCAGCAGCTCACAGGGGAACTATGGCTACACCTTC. It encodes CASSSQGNYGYTF.

This clonotype was recorded at least ten times. The chain combines TRBV29-1 with TRBJ1-2, with D unclear. This CDR3 region has 11 residues. Germline V gene lookup returns CDR1 SQVTM and CDR2 ANQGSEA. The DNA of the CDR3 is TGCAGTGGTTCAGGCGGCTATGGCTACACCTTC. Translation: CSGSGGYGYTF.

The chain uses TRBV10-3 and TRBJ1-1, with D unresolved. CDR1 is ENHRY, CDR2 SYGVKD, per germline. The germline V and J ends were trimmed by 11 bases and 0 bases, with 13 bases remaining between them. CDR3 length: 13 amino acids. CDR3 nucleotides: TGTGCCGCAACTCTGGACGTGAACACTGAAGCTTTCTTT. This encodes CAATLDVNTEAFF.

This clonotype came up many times. CDR3 region: CSATPAYEQYF. CDR3 sequence (DNA): TGCAGTGCTACCCCAGCCTACGAGCAGTACTTC. This chain connects TRBV20-1 to TRBJ2-7; D is undetermined. The CDR3 covers 11 residues. Per germline, CDR1 DFQATT and CDR2 SNEGSKA (reference sequence). V shed 4 bases and J shed 2 bases, with 6 bases lying between them.

The V and J genes are TRBV24-1 and TRBJ2-1; unclear D gene. V was clipped by 1 base and J by 8 bases, with 8 bases between them. The CDR3 length is 13 residues. Per germline, CDR1 KGHDR and CDR2 SFDVKD. The CDR3 reads CATSDLGWDEQFF. The DNA for the CDR3 is TGTGCCACCAGTGATTTAGGGTGGGATGAGCAGTTCTTC.